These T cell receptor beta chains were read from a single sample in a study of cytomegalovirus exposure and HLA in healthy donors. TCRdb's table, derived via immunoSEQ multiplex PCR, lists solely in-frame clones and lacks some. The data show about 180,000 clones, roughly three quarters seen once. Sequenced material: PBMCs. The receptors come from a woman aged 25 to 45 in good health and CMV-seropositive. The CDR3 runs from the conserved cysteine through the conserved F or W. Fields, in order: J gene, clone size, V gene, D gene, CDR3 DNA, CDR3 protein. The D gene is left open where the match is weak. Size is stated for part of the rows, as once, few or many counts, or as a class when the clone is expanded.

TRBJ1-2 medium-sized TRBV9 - TGTGCCAGCAGCACGAGGAGGTTTGGCTACACCTTC CASSTRRFGYTF
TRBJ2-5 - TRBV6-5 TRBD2 TGTGCCAGCAGTTTGAGGGGGACTAGCGGGGGAGAGACCCAGTACTTC CASSLRGTSGGETQYF
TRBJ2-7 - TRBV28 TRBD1 TGTGCCAGCAGTACCCGACAGGGGGCGTACGAGCAGTACTTC CASSTRQGAYEQYF
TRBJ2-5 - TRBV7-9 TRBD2 TGTTCCAGCAGCTCGGGACTAGCGGGGAGAGAGACCCAGTACTTC CSSSSGLAGRETQYF
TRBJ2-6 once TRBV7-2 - TGTGCCAGCAGCTTAACGCGACTTAGGTCTGGGGCCAACGTCCTGACTTTC CASSLTRLRSGANVLTF
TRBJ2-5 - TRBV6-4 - TGTGCCAGCAGTGACCAGGGCGGAGGGCTAATGGAGACCCAGTACTTC CASSDQGGGLMETQYF
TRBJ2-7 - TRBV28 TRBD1 TGTGCCAGCTCCCCCACGGGCAGGGGGCACGGCGAGCAGTACTTC CASSPTGRGHGEQYF
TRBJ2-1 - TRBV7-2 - TGTGCCAGCAGCCAGGGGTGGGGAGTTGAGCAGTTCTTC CASSQGWGVEQFF
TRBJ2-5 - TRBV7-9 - TGTGCCAGCAGCTTTTTAGTTGGATTGAGGGATCAAGAGACCCAGTACTTC CASSFLVGLRDQETQYF
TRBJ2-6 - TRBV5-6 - TGTGCCAGCAGCTTGGCAGTCTCTGGGGCCAACGTCCTGACTTTC CASSLAVSGANVLTF
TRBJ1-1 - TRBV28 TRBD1 TGTGCCAGCAGTTTAGGCAGGGGGACTGAAGCTTTCTTT CASSLGRGTEAFF
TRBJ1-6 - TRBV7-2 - TGTGCCAGCAGCTTCCCCTTCTTCAATTCACCCCTCCACTTT CASSFPFFNSPLHF
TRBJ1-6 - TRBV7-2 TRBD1 TGTGCCAGCAGCCCCCCCGGGACAGGGGGCTTTTCACCCCTCCACTTT CASSPPGTGGFSPLHF
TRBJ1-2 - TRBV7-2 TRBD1 TGTGCCAGCTCCAGGGGGCGGTATGGCTACACCTTC CASSRGRYGYTF
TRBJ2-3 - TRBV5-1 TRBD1 TGCGCCAGCAGCCCCCCCGTCGGGACAGGGGGCGCAGATACGCAGTATTTT CASSPPVGTGGADTQYF
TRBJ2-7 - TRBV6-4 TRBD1 TGTGCCAGCAGTGACCCAAATTTCCGACAGGGGTGGTACGAGCAGTACTTC CASSDPNFRQGWYEQYF
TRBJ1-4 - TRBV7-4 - TGTGCCAGCAGCTTAGTTAGAGGGTCGACTAATGAAAAACTGTTTTTT CASSLVRGSTNEKLFF
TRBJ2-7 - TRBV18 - TGTGCCAGCTCACCAGGGCACGAGCAGTACTTC CASSPGHEQYF
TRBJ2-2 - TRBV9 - TGTGCCAGCAGCGGGCGGACAGCGAACACCGGGGAGCTGTTTTTT CASSGRTANTGELFF
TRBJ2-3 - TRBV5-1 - TGCGCCAGCAGAGGGACTTTAAGCACAGATACGCAGTATTTT CASRGTLSTDTQYF
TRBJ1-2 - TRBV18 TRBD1 TGTGCCAGCTCACTTGACAGGGGGGACTATGGCTACACCTTC CASSLDRGDYGYTF
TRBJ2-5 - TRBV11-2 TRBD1 TGTGCCAGCAGCTGGGGTAGGACAGGGGTGGAGACCCAGTACTTC CASSWGRTGVETQYF
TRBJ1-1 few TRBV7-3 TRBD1 TGTGCCAGCAGCCTCGACTTTCATGGGACAGGGGAGGCTAAGAACACTGAAGCTTTCTTT CASSLDFHGTGEAKNTEAFF
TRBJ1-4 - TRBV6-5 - TGTGCCAGCCCGACAGGTGCGGACTCTAATGAAAAACTGTTTTTT CASPTGADSNEKLFF
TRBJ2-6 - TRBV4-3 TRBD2 TGCGCCAGCAGCCACCTAAGAGGTAGCGGGGGGGCTGGGGCCAACGTCCTGACTTTC CASSHLRGSGGAGANVLTF
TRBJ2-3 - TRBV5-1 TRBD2 TGCGCCAGCCGGATTAGCGGGGGTGTAGATACGCAGTATTTT CASRISGGVDTQYF
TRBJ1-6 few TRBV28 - TGTGCCAGCAGTTTAACCTACAGGGAGAGGAAGGGAAATTCACCCCTCCACTTT CASSLTYRERKGNSPLHF
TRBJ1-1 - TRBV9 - TGTGCCAGCAGCGCGATCAAAGATGGTCCTATCGGGGGGGCTGAAGCTTTCTTT CASSAIKDGPIGGAEAFF
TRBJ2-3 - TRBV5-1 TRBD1 TGCGCCAGCAGCTTGGGTCAGACAGGGGCAGATACGCAGTATTTT CASSLGQTGADTQYF
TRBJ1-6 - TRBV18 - TGTGCCAGCTCACCAGCTACAGGTTCTTCTAATTCACCCCTCCACTTT CASSPATGSSNSPLHF
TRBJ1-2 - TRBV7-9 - TGTGCCAGCAGCTCAGCCCAGTCGAACTATGGCTACACCTTC CASSSAQSNYGYTF
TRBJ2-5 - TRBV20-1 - TGCAGTGCTAGTGAGGCTGTGGCCCAGTACTTC CSASEAVAQYF
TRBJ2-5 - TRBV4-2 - TGTGCCAGCAGCCAAGATAGACAATACCAAGAGACCCAGTACTTC CASSQDRQYQETQYF
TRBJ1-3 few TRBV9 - TGTGCCAGCAGCGTTTCCGGGTCTGGAAACACCATATATTTT CASSVSGSGNTIYF
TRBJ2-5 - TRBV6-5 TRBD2 TGTGCCAGCAGTTTTGGGCCGGGACTAGCGGAGACCCAGTACTTC CASSFGPGLAETQYF
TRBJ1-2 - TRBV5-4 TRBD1 TGTGCCAGCAGCTTATCGGGACAGGGCTATGGCTACACCTTC CASSLSGQGYGYTF
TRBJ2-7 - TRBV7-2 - TGTGCCAGCAGCCCATCGGGGACACAATCCTACGAGCAGTACTTC CASSPSGTQSYEQYF
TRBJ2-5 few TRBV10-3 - TGTGCCATCAGTGACCAGGGAGGAGAGACCCAGTACTTC CAISDQGGETQYF
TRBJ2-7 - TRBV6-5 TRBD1 TGTGCCAGCAGAACAGGGGGTGTCTCCTACGAGCAGTACTTC CASRTGGVSYEQYF
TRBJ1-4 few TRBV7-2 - TGTGCCAGCAGCCCCGCGAGGAAAAAACTGTTTTTT CASSPARKKLFF
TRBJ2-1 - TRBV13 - TGTGCCAGCAGGCACAGCAGGGGTGGTGAGCAGTTCTTC CASRHSRGGEQFF
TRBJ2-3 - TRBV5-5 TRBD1 TGTGCCAGCAGCTCGCCCGGACAGGGGGGCGTGGATACGCAGTATTTT CASSSPGQGGVDTQYF
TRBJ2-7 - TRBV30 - TGTGCCTGGAGCCCTCCCAGGGGCTACGAGCAGTACTTC CAWSPPRGYEQYF
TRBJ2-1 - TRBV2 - TGTGCCAGCAGTGCTGGCAGGGTTTTAGACAGTGAGCAGTTCTTC CASSAGRVLDSEQFF
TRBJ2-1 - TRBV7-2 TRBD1 TGTGCCAGCAGCTTAGGGACAGGGTACAATGAGCAGTTCTTC CASSLGTGYNEQFF
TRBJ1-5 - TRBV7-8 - TGTGCCAGCAGCTTAGCCCGGGTCAGCAATCAGCCCCAGCATTTT CASSLARVSNQPQHF
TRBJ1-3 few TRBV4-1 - TGCGCCAGCAGCCACCGGGGGACCATATATTTT CASSHRGTIYF
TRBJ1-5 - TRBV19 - TGTGCCAGTAGTAGAGTCGGGGGGCCTCAGCCCCAGCATTTT CASSRVGGPQPQHF
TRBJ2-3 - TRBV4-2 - TGTGCCAGCAGCCGAGGCCCCACAGATACGCAGTATTTT CASSRGPTDTQYF
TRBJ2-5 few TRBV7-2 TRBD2 TGTGCCAGCAGCTTCGGACTAGCGGGGGGACTAGAAGAGACCCAGTACTTC CASSFGLAGGLEETQYF
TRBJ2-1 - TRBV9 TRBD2 TGTGCCAGCAGCGTAGGGCGGGGGGCCTACAATGAGCAGTTCTTC CASSVGRGAYNEQFF
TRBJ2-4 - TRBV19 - TGTGCCAGTAGCCCACAGGGCCCCAAAAACATTCAGTACTTC CASSPQGPKNIQYF
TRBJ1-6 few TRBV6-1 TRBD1 TGTGCCAGCAGTCAGGGACAGGCAGCTTCACCCCTCCACTTT CASSQGQAASPLHF